This T cell receptor (beta chain) was found in a study of blood T cell repertoires in COVID-19. Study summary: Specimens from acute and convalescent COVID-19 originated in the United States, Italy and Spain. The analysed material was cDNA or gDNA that came from T cells, B-cell-depleted T cells, or PBMCs.

Original methodology: Estimates of nucleated cell counts were drawn from the amplification of reference gene primers. Here immunoSEQ multiplex PCR was the method, and the copy in TCRdb shows in-frame clones only, minus some. Clonal size and the V and J genes are those of that table, whereas D and trimming came from the DNA. The sample consists of some 120,000 clones, approximately 92% of them appearing once. Germline V gene data show CDR1 as MDHEN and CDR2 as SYDVKM. Between the trimmed V and J ends, which lost 8 bases and 6 bases, there was a span of 13 bases. This CDR3 is built from 13 residues. The genes are TRBV28 and TRBJ1-4; D may be TRBD1 (5 bases). This sequence was found in a man in his 70s with active or convalescent COVID-19. Sequenced input: peripheral blood. CDR3 loop: CASLGGGYEKLFF. In nucleotides, the CDR3 is TGTGCCAGCCTTGGGGGGGGGTATGAAAAACTGTTTTTT.